The rows below give T cell receptor beta chains drawn from one sample of a study of cytomegalovirus exposure and HLA in healthy donors. Produced via immunoSEQ multiplex PCR; TCRdb's table is partial and in-frame only. This sample has roughly 60,000 clones, with about 80% found just once. The sample taken for sequencing was PBMCs. These receptors were taken from a man aged 25-45 years in good health and CMV-seronegative. The CDR3 runs from the conserved cysteine through the conserved F or W. Fields, in order: clone size, J gene, V gene, D gene, CDR3 protein, CDR3 DNA. The D gene is left open where the match is weak. Clone sizes are given selectively: once, few, many, or a class where the clone is expanded.

>-|TRBJ1-5|TRBV7-9|TRBD1
CSSSFGTGEQPQHF
TGTTCCAGCAGCTTCGGGACAGGGGAACAGCCCCAGCATTTT
>few|TRBJ1-2|TRBV4-3|-
CASSQVFGGSYGYTF
TGCGCCAGCAGCCAAGTGTTTGGGGGGTCCTATGGCTACACCTTC
>once|TRBJ2-5|TRBV5-1|-
CASTPGGKETQYF
TGCGCCAGCACTCCAGGGGGGAAAGAGACCCAGTACTTC
>-|TRBJ2-3|TRBV4-3|TRBD1
CASSRQDDREYTQYF
TGCGCCAGCAGCCGCCAGGACGACAGGGAGTATACGCAGTATTTT
>few|TRBJ2-7|TRBV5-6|TRBD1
CASSWRDRGYEQYF
TGTGCCAGCAGCTGGCGGGACAGGGGCTACGAGCAGTACTTC
>-|TRBJ2-7|TRBV9|TRBD1
CASSVGTGNHEQYF
TGTGCCAGCAGCGTGGGGACAGGGAACCACGAGCAGTACTTC
>once|TRBJ2-7|TRBV12-5|-
CASGFTVFGWEQYF
TGTGCTAGTGGTTTTACGGTGTTCGGTTGGGAGCAGTACTTC
>once|TRBJ1-1|TRBV7-9|-
CASSTTGRNTEAFF
TGTGCCAGCAGCACCACAGGGAGGAACACTGAAGCTTTCTTT
>once|TRBJ2-7|TRBV18|TRBD2
CASSRGERASYEQYF
TGTGCCAGCTCCCGGGGGGAGCGGGCCTCCTACGAGCAGTACTTC
>-|TRBJ2-1|TRBV7-8|-
CASTGLATYNEQFF
TGTGCCAGCACAGGACTCGCAACCTACAATGAGCAGTTCTTC
>-|TRBJ1-6|TRBV19|TRBD1
CASRGQGSSPLHF
TGTGCCAGTAGAGGACAGGGTTCTTCACCCCTCCACTTT
>-|TRBJ2-5|TRBV7-2|TRBD1
CASSLVGTGPETQYF
TGTGCCAGCAGCTTAGTAGGGACAGGGCCAGAGACCCAGTACTTC
>once|TRBJ1-1|TRBV6-5|-
CASERTPSGGTEAFF
TGTGCCAGCGAAAGGACGCCTTCCGGAGGCACTGAAGCTTTCTTT
>-|TRBJ1-3|TRBV4-2|TRBD1
CASSRRAETGGGNTIYF
TGTGCCAGCAGCCGCCGGGCCGAAACAGGGGGAGGAAACACCATATATTTT